The TCR beta chain under discussion was sequenced for a study of T cell repertoires in aging, cancer and after chemotherapy. TRB rearrangements spanning V, D and J were amplified using mixed TRB-A/B primers. TCRdb passed the multiplex PCR reads through MiXCR, listing each CDR3 protein once. Of a few thousand distinct CDR3 sequences listed, roughly three fifths were seen once; the top ten hold roughly 71%. Amplification of TCR beta used genomic DNA extracted from peripheral blood. CDR1 ENHRY and CDR2 SYGVKD come from the germline V gene. The CDR3 runs to 13 residues. V lost 8 bases and J lost 7, with 17 bases in between.

This receptor was obtained from a human donor with a blood cancer. The chain is built from TRBV10-3 and TRBJ1-2, with D tentatively TRBD1 (5 bases). Input material: blood. The CDR3 is CAIASGVGAGYTF. The DNA for the CDR3 is TGTGCCATCGCCTCGGGGGTCGGGGCTGGCTACACCTTC.